Listed here is a single T cell receptor (beta chain). The data originate from a study of control samples from healthy donors and cancer patients. Sequencing was performed with immunoSEQ multiplex PCR; in TCRdb, only in-frame clones are kept and a portion is missing. The sample yields 75,000 to 100,000 clones, 82% seen once. The V and J ends lost 5 bases and 2 bases, in that order; junction bases with no gene match: 13. The CDR3 runs 18 residues. CDR1 is KGHDR, CDR2 SFDVKD, per germline. This receptor was obtained from a man aged 55 to 70 in good health. The chain has TRBV24-1 and TRBJ2-2; TRBD1 matches 7 bases. Sample: blood. CDR3 sequence reads: CATSASGQYIDNTGELFF. DNA for the CDR3: TGTGCCACCAGTGCCTCGGGACAGTACATAGATAACACCGGGGAGCTGTTTTTT.